The clone carrying this T cell receptor beta chain was counted a single time. Antigen unknown. Germline loops: CDR1 SGHDN, CDR2 FVKESK. V lost 3 bases, J lost 6 bases, and 14 bases lay in between. There are 14 residues in the CDR3. These data belong to a study of T-cell memory formation after mild COVID-19. The study, taken as a whole, reports: Contracting CD4+ clones were located mainly in CM and EM, and CD8+ clones in EMRA. For second-wave clones that peaked at day 37, SARS-CoV-2 specificity went unverified.

TCRdb reprocessed the 5' RACE reads via MiXCR and lists one record per CDR3 protein. Of roughly 250,000 distinct CDR3 sequences in the sample, over 15% were seen once. The sample consisted of PBMCs or a T cell subset sorted from them (not recorded which). This chain connects TRBV14 to TRBJ1-2; weak D call: TRBD1 (5 bases). The TCR sequence derives from a man between 18 and 29 years old who had mild COVID-19 (a few samples of this study predate the infection). Cell type and time point are not known. The CDR3 loop reads CASSQWTRVDGYTF. For the CDR3, the DNA is TGTGCCAGCAGCCAGTGGACACGCGTGGATGGCTACACCTTC.